The clone carrying this TCR beta chain has just one count. Germline lookup yields CDR1 SQVTM and CDR2 ANQGSEA. CDR3 length: 14 residues. Trimming took 2 bases from V and 3 from J; bases not matched to a gene: 4. The data are from a study of CD8+ T cells in alopecia areata. Extracted RNA was reverse transcribed into cDNA, the sequencing template. Generated by immunoSEQ multiplex PCR, the TCRdb table keeps only in-frame clones and is missing some. The data contain about 42,000 clones, about two thirds of them singletons. Regarding treatment: oral pan-JAK inhibitor, 5-10 mg twice daily. The rearrangement uses TRBV29-1 and TRBJ1-5; TRBD1 agrees at 7 bases. Sequences were derived from CD8+ T cells sorted from blood, sampled at week 4, from a patient treated with tofacitinib. This TCR was recovered from a human donor with alopecia areata. CDR3 nucleotide sequence: TGCAGCGTTGAATACGGGACAGACAATCAGCCCCAGCATTTT. This encodes CSVEYGTDNQPQHF.